These T cell receptor beta chains were read from a single sample in a study of memory CD4+ T cells and cytomegalovirus serostatus. TCRdb's copy holds only in-frame clones and misses some; the assay was immunoSEQ multiplex PCR. The sample contains 50,000 to 65,000 clones, 60% to 80% of which appear only once. The source material was memory CD4+ T cells from blood. The receptors were gathered from an adult in good health and CMV-seronegative. Both conserved end residues are part of each CDR3. The order of the fields is J gene, clone size, D gene, V gene, CDR3 protein, CDR3 DNA. D genes are given only for firm matches. Clone size, where shown, is once, few, many, or a class for clones that have expanded.

j_gene: TRBJ2-3; abundance: NA; d_gene: TRBD2; v_gene: TRBV28; CDR3aa: CASRAQLAGRTDTQYF; CDR3nt: TGTGCCAGCAGGGCCCAACTAGCGGGGAGGACAGATACGCAGTATTTT
j_gene: TRBJ2-7; abundance: NA; d_gene: NA; v_gene: TRBV6-1; CDR3aa: CASSGIAVAYEQYF; CDR3nt: TGTGCCAGCAGTGGGATAGCGGTGGCCTACGAGCAGTACTTC
j_gene: TRBJ2-5; abundance: NA; d_gene: NA; v_gene: TRBV19; CDR3aa: CASSNSPSPQYF; CDR3nt: TGTGCCAGTAGTAACTCACCCTCGCCCCAGTACTTC
j_gene: TRBJ2-3; abundance: NA; d_gene: NA; v_gene: TRBV2; CDR3aa: CAAWDITDTQYF; CDR3nt: TGTGCCGCGTGGGACATCACAGATACGCAGTATTTT
j_gene: TRBJ1-1; abundance: few; d_gene: NA; v_gene: TRBV6-5; CDR3aa: CASSSRQVGTEAFF; CDR3nt: TGTGCCAGCAGTTCCAGGCAGGTGGGGACTGAAGCTTTCTTT
j_gene: TRBJ1-1; abundance: NA; d_gene: TRBD1; v_gene: TRBV5-4; CDR3aa: CASSPGQGLRNTEAFF; CDR3nt: TGTGCCAGCAGCCCGGGACAGGGGTTAAGGAACACTGAAGCTTTCTTT
j_gene: TRBJ2-3; abundance: NA; d_gene: NA; v_gene: TRBV6-6; CDR3aa: CASSYITGLDTQYF; CDR3nt: TGTGCCAGCAGTTACATAACAGGGTTGGATACGCAGTATTTT
j_gene: TRBJ2-2; abundance: NA; d_gene: NA; v_gene: TRBV11-3; CDR3aa: CASSFDTTNTGELFF; CDR3nt: TGTGCCAGCAGCTTCGACACAACGAACACCGGGGAGCTGTTTTTT
j_gene: TRBJ2-5; abundance: NA; d_gene: NA; v_gene: TRBV6-6; CDR3aa: CASSTGYQETQYF; CDR3nt: TGTGCCAGCAGCACAGGGTATCAAGAGACCCAGTACTTC
j_gene: TRBJ1-2; abundance: NA; d_gene: NA; v_gene: TRBV5-4; CDR3aa: CASSLDPLTNYGYTF; CDR3nt: TGTGCCAGCAGCCTGGATCCACTAACGAACTATGGCTACACCTTC
j_gene: TRBJ2-3; abundance: NA; d_gene: NA; v_gene: TRBV4-3; CDR3aa: CASSQVVGGAQYF; CDR3nt: TGCGCCAGCAGCCAAGTGGTAGGAGGAGCGCAGTATTTT
j_gene: TRBJ1-4; abundance: NA; d_gene: NA; v_gene: TRBV28; CDR3aa: CASRSGSTNEKLFF; CDR3nt: TGTGCCAGCCGCAGCGGGAGCACTAATGAAAAACTGTTTTTT
j_gene: TRBJ1-6; abundance: NA; d_gene: NA; v_gene: TRBV15; CDR3aa: CATSTQTGLNSPLHF; CDR3nt: TGTGCCACCAGCACACAAACAGGCCTTAATTCACCCCTCCACTTT
j_gene: TRBJ1-2; abundance: NA; d_gene: NA; v_gene: TRBV10-3; CDR3aa: CAISERLLGGTYGYTF; CDR3nt: TGTGCCATCAGTGAGAGGCTGTTGGGCGGAACCTATGGCTACACCTTC
j_gene: TRBJ1-1; abundance: NA; d_gene: NA; v_gene: TRBV20-1; CDR3aa: CSARDLTEAFF; CDR3nt: TGCAGTGCTAGAGATCTCACTGAAGCTTTCTTT
j_gene: TRBJ1-2; abundance: once; d_gene: TRBD1; v_gene: TRBV2; CDR3aa: CAIGQGQFYGYTF; CDR3nt: TGTGCCATAGGACAGGGCCAGTTCTATGGCTACACCTTC
j_gene: TRBJ2-1; abundance: NA; d_gene: NA; v_gene: TRBV6-1; CDR3aa: CASSEGEWIGNEQFF; CDR3nt: TGTGCCAGCAGTGAAGGAGAATGGATCGGCAATGAGCAGTTCTTC
j_gene: TRBJ1-1; abundance: NA; d_gene: TRBD1; v_gene: TRBV19; CDR3aa: CASSTQPGTGLIEAFF; CDR3nt: TGTGCCAGTAGTACTCAACCCGGGACAGGGTTAATTGAAGCTTTCTTT
j_gene: TRBJ1-2; abundance: NA; d_gene: TRBD1; v_gene: TRBV13; CDR3aa: CASTEQGAGGYTF; CDR3nt: TGTGCCAGCACCGAGCAGGGGGCCGGGGGCTACACCTTC
j_gene: TRBJ2-1; abundance: NA; d_gene: TRBD1; v_gene: TRBV5-1; CDR3aa: CASSLDGQGNNEQFF; CDR3nt: TGCGCCAGCAGCTTGGACGGACAGGGGAACAATGAGCAGTTCTTC
j_gene: TRBJ2-7; abundance: NA; d_gene: NA; v_gene: TRBV19; CDR3aa: CASSNRDTPYEQYF; CDR3nt: TGTGCCAGTAGTAACCGGGACACCCCCTACGAGCAGTACTTC
j_gene: TRBJ1-2; abundance: NA; d_gene: TRBD1; v_gene: TRBV6-1; CDR3aa: CASSVVTGGDGYTF; CDR3nt: TGTGCCAGCAGTGTAGTGACAGGGGGCGATGGCTACACCTTC
j_gene: TRBJ2-7; abundance: NA; d_gene: NA; v_gene: TRBV15; CDR3aa: CATSREVDYEQYF; CDR3nt: TGTGCCACCAGCAGAGAGGTGGACTACGAGCAGTACTTC
j_gene: TRBJ2-1; abundance: NA; d_gene: TRBD2; v_gene: TRBV5-1; CDR3aa: CASSAGTSGVLNEQFF; CDR3nt: TGCGCCAGCAGCGCCGGGACTAGCGGGGTCTTGAATGAGCAGTTCTTC
j_gene: TRBJ2-3; abundance: NA; d_gene: TRBD1; v_gene: TRBV7-3; CDR3aa: CASSLFRDRGTDTQYF; CDR3nt: TGTGCCAGCAGCTTATTTAGGGACAGGGGAACAGATACGCAGTATTTT
j_gene: TRBJ1-5; abundance: NA; d_gene: NA; v_gene: TRBV7-2; CDR3aa: CASSLDRVDQPQHF; CDR3nt: TGTGCCAGCAGCTTAGACAGGGTGGATCAGCCCCAGCATTTT
j_gene: TRBJ2-5; abundance: once; d_gene: NA; v_gene: TRBV2; CDR3aa: CASRSRETQYF; CDR3nt: TGTGCCAGCAGATCGCGGGAGACCCAGTACTTC
j_gene: TRBJ2-1; abundance: NA; d_gene: TRBD2; v_gene: TRBV27; CDR3aa: CASSLQRGGTSSYNEQFF; CDR3nt: TGTGCCAGCAGTTTACAAAGGGGAGGGACTAGCTCCTACAATGAGCAGTTCTTC
j_gene: TRBJ2-7; abundance: NA; d_gene: TRBD1; v_gene: TRBV5-1; CDR3aa: CASSPGQGVHEQYF; CDR3nt: TGCGCCAGCAGCCCGGGACAGGGCGTCCACGAGCAGTACTTC
j_gene: TRBJ1-2; abundance: NA; d_gene: NA; v_gene: TRBV30; CDR3aa: CAWSATSTATSANF; CDR3nt: TGTGCCTGGAGTGCCACATCGACAGCCACAAGTGCCAACTTC
j_gene: TRBJ2-7; abundance: NA; d_gene: NA; v_gene: TRBV5-1; CDR3aa: CASSLDPGPYEQYF; CDR3nt: TGCGCCAGCAGCTTGGACCCAGGGCCCTACGAGCAGTACTTC
j_gene: TRBJ1-6; abundance: NA; d_gene: NA; v_gene: TRBV6-1; CDR3aa: CASIGWVRDSPLHF; CDR3nt: TGTGCCAGCATCGGTTGGGTCAGAGATTCACCCCTCCACTTT
j_gene: TRBJ1-2; abundance: NA; d_gene: NA; v_gene: TRBV6-5; CDR3aa: CASSYIGGANYGYTF; CDR3nt: TGTGCCAGCAGTTACATAGGGGGAGCTAACTATGGCTACACCTTC
j_gene: TRBJ2-7; abundance: few; d_gene: NA; v_gene: TRBV21-1; CDR3aa: CASSGQGTYF; CDR3nt: TGTGCCAGCAGCGGACAGGGGACGTACTTC
j_gene: TRBJ2-1; abundance: NA; d_gene: TRBD2; v_gene: TRBV5-1; CDR3aa: CASSSLRIAGANEQFF; CDR3nt: TGCGCCAGCAGCTCCCTTCGGATAGCGGGGGCAAATGAGCAGTTCTTC
j_gene: TRBJ1-6; abundance: NA; d_gene: NA; v_gene: TRBV30; CDR3aa: CAWSVVLDSPLHF; CDR3nt: TGTGCCTGGAGTGTAGTATTGGATTCACCCCTCCACTTT
j_gene: TRBJ2-1; abundance: NA; d_gene: TRBD2; v_gene: TRBV19; CDR3aa: CASSIDRTSGVNEQFF; CDR3nt: TGTGCCAGTAGTATAGACAGGACTAGCGGGGTCAATGAGCAGTTCTTC
j_gene: TRBJ2-1; abundance: NA; d_gene: TRBD1; v_gene: TRBV19; CDR3aa: CASSGGQGAYNEQFF; CDR3nt: TGTGCCAGTAGCGGTGGGCAGGGGGCCTACAATGAGCAGTTCTTC
j_gene: TRBJ2-7; abundance: once; d_gene: NA; v_gene: TRBV28; CDR3aa: CASSLIDISYEQYF; CDR3nt: TGTGCCAGCAGCCTTATCGACATCTCCTACGAGCAGTACTTC
j_gene: TRBJ2-1; abundance: NA; d_gene: NA; v_gene: TRBV13; CDR3aa: CASSLGSFFRGGEQFF; CDR3nt: TGTGCCAGCAGCTTAGGATCGTTTTTCCGGGGCGGTGAGCAGTTCTTC
j_gene: TRBJ2-7; abundance: NA; d_gene: TRBD2; v_gene: TRBV7-9; CDR3aa: CASSLQLAGEQYF; CDR3nt: TGTGCCAGCAGCTTACAGCTAGCGGGGGAGCAGTACTTC
j_gene: TRBJ2-7; abundance: NA; d_gene: NA; v_gene: TRBV18; CDR3aa: CASSQQGQRYEQYF; CDR3nt: TGTGCCAGCTCACAACAGGGTCAGAGGTACGAGCAGTACTTC
j_gene: TRBJ2-7; abundance: medium-sized; d_gene: NA; v_gene: TRBV5-1; CDR3aa: CASSQDPGGPYEQYF; CDR3nt: TGCGCCAGCAGCCAGGACCCAGGGGGGCCCTACGAGCAGTACTTC
j_gene: TRBJ1-5; abundance: NA; d_gene: NA; v_gene: TRBV7-8; CDR3aa: CASSLGRDQPQHF; CDR3nt: TGTGCCAGCAGCTTAGGGCGCGATCAGCCCCAGCATTTT